This T cell receptor (beta chain) is from a study of blood T cell repertoires in COVID-19. Study in general: PBMCs, B-cell-depleted T cells, or T cells were the source of the cDNA or gDNA that made up the material.

This CDR3 contains 15 residues. The junction had 9 bases not matched to a gene; V was cut back by 0 bases and J by 7 bases. Germline V lookup: CDR1 SGHNT, CDR2 YYREEE (reference sequence). In the original workflow: Estimates of nucleated cell counts were drawn from the amplification of reference gene primers. Method: immunoSEQ multiplex PCR; TCRdb's copy keeps in-frame clones and lacks some. V and J calls and clone size are copied from that table; D and trimming were computed from the DNA. The top ten hold approximately 3% of the sample, which has roughly 200,000 clones, roughly 73% seen once. Sequenced sample: peripheral blood. The chain uses TRBV5-4 and TRBJ1-2; TRBD1 matches at 7 bases. The clonotype originates from a woman older than 75 with active or convalescent COVID-19. The CDR3 DNA is TGTGCCAGCAGCTTGGTTTTAGGCCAGGGGGTTGGCTACACCTTC. Residues: CASSLVLGQGVGYTF.